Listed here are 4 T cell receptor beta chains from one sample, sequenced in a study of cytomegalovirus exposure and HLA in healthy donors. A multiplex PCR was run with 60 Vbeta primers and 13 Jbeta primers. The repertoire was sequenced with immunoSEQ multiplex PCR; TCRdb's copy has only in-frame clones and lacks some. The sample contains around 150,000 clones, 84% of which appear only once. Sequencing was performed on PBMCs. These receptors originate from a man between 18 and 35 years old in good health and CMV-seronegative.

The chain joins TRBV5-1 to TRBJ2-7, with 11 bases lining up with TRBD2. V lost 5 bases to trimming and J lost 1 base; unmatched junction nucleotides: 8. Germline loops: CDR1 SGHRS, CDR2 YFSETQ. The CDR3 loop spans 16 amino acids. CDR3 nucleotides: TGCGCCAGCAGAAAAGGACTAGCGGGCGCTTCCTACGAGCAGTACTTC. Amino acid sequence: CASRKGLAGASYEQYF.

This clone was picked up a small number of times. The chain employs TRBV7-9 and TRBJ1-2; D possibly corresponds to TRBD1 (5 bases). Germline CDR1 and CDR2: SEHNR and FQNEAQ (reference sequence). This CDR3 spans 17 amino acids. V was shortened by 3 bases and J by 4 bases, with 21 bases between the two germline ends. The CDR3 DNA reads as TGTGCCAGCAGCTTGTCCCAAGACAGTTCGGTACGCTATGGCTACACCTTC. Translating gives CASSLSQDSSVRYGYTF.

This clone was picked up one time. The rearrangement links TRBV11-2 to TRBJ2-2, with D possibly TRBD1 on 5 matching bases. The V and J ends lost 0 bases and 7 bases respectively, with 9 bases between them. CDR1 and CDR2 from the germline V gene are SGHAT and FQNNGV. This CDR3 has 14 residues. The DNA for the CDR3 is TGTGCCAGCAGCTTAGAGGGTAGGGGCGGGGAGCTGTTTTTT. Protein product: CASSLEGRGGELFF.

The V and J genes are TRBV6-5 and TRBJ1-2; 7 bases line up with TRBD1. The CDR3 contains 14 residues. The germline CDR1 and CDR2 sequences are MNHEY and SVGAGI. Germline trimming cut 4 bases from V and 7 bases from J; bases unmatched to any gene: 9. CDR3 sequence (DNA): TGTGCCAGCAGTTGGGACAGCCGAAGCGGTGGCTACACCTTC. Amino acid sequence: CASSWDSRSGGYTF.